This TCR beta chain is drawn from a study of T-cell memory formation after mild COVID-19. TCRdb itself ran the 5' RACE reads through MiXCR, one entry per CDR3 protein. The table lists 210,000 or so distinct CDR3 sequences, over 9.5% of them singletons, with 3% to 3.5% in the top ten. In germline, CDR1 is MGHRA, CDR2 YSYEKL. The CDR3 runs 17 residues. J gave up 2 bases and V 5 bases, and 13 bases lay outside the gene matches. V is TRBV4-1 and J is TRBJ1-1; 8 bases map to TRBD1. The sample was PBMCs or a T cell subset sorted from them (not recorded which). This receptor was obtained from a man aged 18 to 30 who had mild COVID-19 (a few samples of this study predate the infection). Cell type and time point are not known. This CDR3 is CASSSVGAGGLNTEAFF. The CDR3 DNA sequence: TGCGCCAGCAGCTCCGTCGGGGCAGGGGGCCTCAACACTGAAGCTTTCTTT.